This TCR beta chain emerged from a study of human T cells and chemical hapten exposure. Between the trimmed V and J ends, which lost 5 bases and 2 bases, there was a span of 13 bases. This CDR3 has 15 residues. Germline V gives CDR1 SEHNR, CDR2 FQNEAQ (reference sequence). Documented treatment: therapeutic diphenylcyclopropenone sensitization with weekly scalp DPC. Blood sampling occurred before each patch-test application. Each cDNA molecule in the library carried unique molecular identifiers. TCRdb reanalysed the reads using MiXCR and keeps one entry per CDR3 protein. This table has over 150 distinct CDR3 sequences, approximately 50% appearing once.

V usage is TRBV7-9 and J usage is TRBJ1-3, with D possibly matching TRBD1 (6 bases). The sample here was whole blood, taken before DPC sensitization or 2, 6, or about 24 weeks after (not recorded which). The origin of this receptor is an adult with alopecia areata. Some clones in this sample may be carry-over from other donors' samples. This table probably holds off-target reads from a library built for another chain. Here the CDR3 reads CASSPQQGTGNTIYF. CDR3 sequence (DNA): TGTGCCAGCAGCCCACAACAGGGAACTGGAAACACCATATATTTT. Complete variable domain (other parts from reference TRBV7-9 and TRBJ1-3): DTGVSQNPRHKITKRGQNVTFRCDPISEHNRLYWYRQTLGQGPEFLTYFQNEAQLEKSRLLSDRFSAERPKGSFSTLEIQRTEQGDSAMYLCASSPQQGTGNTIYFGEGSWLTVV.